The rows below give T cell receptor beta chains drawn from one sample of a study of T-cell reconstitution after alpha-beta-depleted transplantation in children. TCRdb analysed the PCR reads with MiXCR anew, one entry per CDR3 protein. Counted here are hundreds of thousands of distinct CDR3 sequences, around 25% occurring once; the ten biggest clones make up about 4.8%. Sequencing was performed on PBMCs, mostly from graft donor cells, taken 360 days after TCRalphabeta/CD19-depleted stem cell transplant. Every receptor here comes from a female patient aged 2-9 years who had a stem cell transplant for congenital amegakaryocytic thrombocytopenia, so the T cells may come from the graft donor. CDR3s leave out the opening cysteine and the closing phenylalanine or tryptophan.

V gene: TRBV5-1; J gene: TRBJ2-1; CDR3 protein: ASSLGPESGKEQF
V gene: TRBV20-1; J gene: TRBJ2-3; CDR3 protein: SARDRGNTDTQY
V gene: TRBV6-5; J gene: TRBJ2-2; CDR3 protein: ASRSAERKLF
V gene: TRBV21-1; J gene: TRBJ2-7; CDR3 protein: ASSKKGDRVD
V gene: TRBV15; J gene: TRBJ2-3; CDR3 protein: ATSAASTDTQY
V gene: TRBV10-3; J gene: TRBJ2-3; CDR3 protein: AISGMGGPDTQY
V gene: TRBV3-1; J gene: TRBJ2-1; CDR3 protein: ASSHTRGPTYNEQF
V gene: TRBV24-1; J gene: TRBJ2-6; CDR3 protein: ATSDSDRGVTGANVLT
V gene: TRBV5-1; J gene: TRBJ2-1; CDR3 protein: ASSAGQGSYNEQF
V gene: TRBV9; J gene: TRBJ1-2; CDR3 protein: ASSVGMSEGGYT
V gene: TRBV12-3/TRBV12-4; J gene: TRBJ2-5; CDR3 protein: ASSWLYGETQY
V gene: TRBV30; J gene: TRBJ2-3; CDR3 protein: AWSVARTQFTDTQY
V gene: TRBV15; J gene: TRBJ2-5; CDR3 protein: ATSRGGTSKIETQY
V gene: TRBV4-3; J gene: TRBJ2-3; CDR3 protein: ASSYTASSSTDTQY
V gene: TRBV29-1; J gene: TRBJ1-1; CDR3 protein: SVRDTEAF
V gene: TRBV20-1; J gene: TRBJ2-7; CDR3 protein: SARDFGGKY
V gene: TRBV9; J gene: TRBJ2-2; CDR3 protein: ASSLTTGGATGELF
V gene: TRBV12-3/TRBV12-4; J gene: TRBJ2-7; CDR3 protein: ASSGSTGRPYEQY
V gene: TRBV6-6; J gene: TRBJ2-1; CDR3 protein: ASSYSASYEQF
V gene: TRBV21-1; J gene: TRBJ2-2; CDR3 protein: ASSNGLAGDEVGELF
V gene: TRBV20-1; J gene: TRBJ1-1; CDR3 protein: SARDEFREAPEAF
V gene: TRBV10-3; J gene: TRBJ2-2; CDR3 protein: AISEEGSNTGELF
V gene: TRBV15; J gene: TRBJ2-1; CDR3 protein: ATSRGGGRANEQF
V gene: TRBV3-1; J gene: TRBJ2-5; CDR3 protein: ASSLAGREETQY
V gene: TRBV14; J gene: TRBJ1-2; CDR3 protein: ASSQGGTVG
V gene: TRBV28; J gene: TRBJ1-5; CDR3 protein: ASSFLGQKNQPQH
V gene: TRBV20-1; J gene: TRBJ1-4; CDR3 protein: SARARGTNEKLF
V gene: TRBV12-3/TRBV12-4; J gene: TRBJ1-1; CDR3 protein: ASTLGAATEAF
V gene: TRBV2; J gene: TRBJ2-1; CDR3 protein: ASSDPTLAETYNEQF
V gene: TRBV27; J gene: TRBJ2-1; CDR3 protein: ASSSPGTGNEQF
V gene: TRBV5-6; J gene: TRBJ2-3; CDR3 protein: ASSLEVSRGIQIKQY
V gene: TRBV28; J gene: TRBJ2-7; CDR3 protein: ASSLRFVDYEQY
V gene: TRBV20-1; J gene: TRBJ2-2; CDR3 protein: SVRSGQETGELF
V gene: TRBV10-3; J gene: TRBJ2-3; CDR3 protein: AIGGQSTDTQY
V gene: TRBV6-5; J gene: TRBJ2-3; CDR3 protein: ASSYSGPDGSQY
V gene: TRBV3-1; J gene: TRBJ2-7; CDR3 protein: ASSQAGGGEQY
V gene: TRBV12-3/TRBV12-4; J gene: TRBJ2-5; CDR3 protein: ASSSSVVQETQY
V gene: TRBV12-3/TRBV12-4; J gene: TRBJ2-1; CDR3 protein: ASSLELAVEQF
V gene: TRBV7-9; J gene: TRBJ2-1; CDR3 protein: ASSGRDRGAEQF
V gene: TRBV5-1; J gene: TRBJ2-3; CDR3 protein: ASSLSGIDTQY
V gene: TRBV7-3; J gene: TRBJ2-3; CDR3 protein: ASSLSGIPTDTQY
V gene: TRBV12-3/TRBV12-4; J gene: TRBJ2-5; CDR3 protein: ASSLVRKETQY
V gene: TRBV24-1; J gene: TRBJ1-1; CDR3 protein: ATSDPGYTEAF
V gene: TRBV5-1; J gene: TRBJ1-2; CDR3 protein: ASSLVARQDYGYT
V gene: TRBV11-1; J gene: TRBJ2-1; CDR3 protein: ASSPRLVKTNSYNEQF
V gene: TRBV5-1; J gene: TRBJ2-5; CDR3 protein: ASSLGAGPETQY
V gene: TRBV4-1; J gene: TRBJ1-2; CDR3 protein: ASSRKQGVNYGYT
V gene: TRBV28; J gene: TRBJ1-3; CDR3 protein: ASSWTANSGNTIY
V gene: TRBV20-1; J gene: TRBJ1-5; CDR3 protein: SARGEGNQPQH
V gene: TRBV18; J gene: TRBJ2-7; CDR3 protein: ASSPPGQGIYEQY
V gene: TRBV28; J gene: TRBJ1-3; CDR3 protein: ASRALGSSGNTIY
V gene: TRBV5-1; J gene: TRBJ2-5; CDR3 protein: ASSGPGQETQY
V gene: TRBV28; J gene: TRBJ2-1; CDR3 protein: ASSLPGDGEQF
V gene: TRBV5-1; J gene: TRBJ2-4; CDR3 protein: ASSSGTGRHIQY
V gene: TRBV11-2; J gene: TRBJ2-3; CDR3 protein: ASSSSWVSTDTQY